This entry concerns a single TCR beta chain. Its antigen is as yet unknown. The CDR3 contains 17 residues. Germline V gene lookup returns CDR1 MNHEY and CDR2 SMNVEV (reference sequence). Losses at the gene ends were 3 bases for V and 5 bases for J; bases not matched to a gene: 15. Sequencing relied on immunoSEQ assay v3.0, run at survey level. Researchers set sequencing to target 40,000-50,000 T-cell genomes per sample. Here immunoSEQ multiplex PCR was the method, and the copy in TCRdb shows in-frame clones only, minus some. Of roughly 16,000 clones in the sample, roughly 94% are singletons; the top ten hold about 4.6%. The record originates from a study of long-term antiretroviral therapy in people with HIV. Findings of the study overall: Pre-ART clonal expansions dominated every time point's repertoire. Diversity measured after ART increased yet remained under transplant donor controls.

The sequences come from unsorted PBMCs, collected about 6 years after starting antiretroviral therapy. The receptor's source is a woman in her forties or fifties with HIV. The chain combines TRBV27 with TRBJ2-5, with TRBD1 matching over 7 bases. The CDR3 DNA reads TGTGCCAGCAGTTTCCGACTGGGGACAGTCCTGGGGGAGACCCAGTACTTC. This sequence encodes CASSFRLGTVLGETQYF.